This T cell receptor beta chain was captured by sequencing in a study of blood T cell repertoires in COVID-19. How the authors handled the data: Reference gene primer amplification in the assay estimated nucleated cell counts. Here immunoSEQ multiplex PCR was the method, and the copy in TCRdb shows in-frame clones only, minus some. That table supplies the V and J calls and clone size; D and trimming were determined from the DNA. The table includes a few hundred thousand clones, roughly 84% detected once. CDR1 is SGHNT, CDR2 YENEEA, per germline. The V and J ends lost 2 bases and 1 base respectively, with 8 bases between them. The CDR3 is made up of 14 amino acids.

The receptor was derived from a human donor in a cohort sampled during active COVID-19. V gene TRBV11-3 combines with J gene TRBJ1-1, with a tentative D call TRBD1 (5 bases). Source material: peripheral blood. The CDR3 DNA is TGTGCCAGCAGCTTAAACGGACAGAACACTGAAGCTTTCTTT. Translation: CASSLNGQNTEAFF.